These 19 T cell receptor beta chains originate from one sample sequenced in a study of metastatic and nonmetastatic thyroid tumors. None of the patients had undergone any treatment ahead of thyroid surgery. Using MiXCR, TCRdb reanalyzed the PCR reads. The sample has about 33,000 clones, approximately 15% seen once. Material: blood. These receptors all stem from a female donor with papillary thyroid cancer or a benign thyroid nodule (not recorded which). Some clones in this sample may be carry-over from other donors' samples.

This clone appeared many times. J is TRBJ2-1 and V is TRBV4-2; D unresolved. Looked up from germline, CDR1 is LGHNA and CDR2 is YNFKEQ. The CDR3 loop spans 12 amino acids. V gave up 3 bases and J gave up 7 bases, with 7 bases separating them. CDR3 nucleotide sequence: TGTGCCAGCAGCCAGAGAGGTAATGAGCAGTTCTTC. Translated: CASSQRGNEQFF.

Of note for this clone: Compared with germline, one end of the junction differs, possibly owing to a read error. The rearrangement joins TRBV6-4 to TRBJ2-3; 10 nucleotides line up with TRBD2. The CDR3 contains 15 residues. CDR1 and CDR2 (germline): MRHNA, SNTAGT. CDR3 loop: CTSSVLAGGTDTQYF. CDR3 nucleotide sequence: TGTACCAGCAGTGTTTTAGCGGGGGGCACAGATACACAGTATTTT.

This clone was seen ten or more times. This chain joins TRBV30 and TRBJ2-6; D remains unclear. V was pared by 2 bases and J by 0 bases, with 8 bases between. Germline V gives CDR1 GTSNPN, CDR2 SVGIG (reference sequence). This CDR3 has 15 amino acids. The CDR3 loop is CAWSRRASGANVLTF. In DNA form, the CDR3 reads TGTGCCTGGAGTCGACGGGCCTCTGGGGCCAACGTCCTGACTTTC.

The table lists this clone with a few counts. This chain uses TRBV6-2 or TRBV6-3 with TRBJ2-7; D perhaps matches TRBD2 (5 bases). Germline-derived CDR1 and CDR2 are MNHEY and SVGEGT. This CDR3 has 13 residues. V was trimmed by 6 bases and J by 6 bases, leaving 15 bases between them. The CDR3: CASRSGWASEQYF. Written as DNA, the CDR3 is TGTGCCAGCAGAAGCGGCTGGGCCTCCGAGCAGTACTTC.

By its share, this clone is medium-sized. V is TRBV6-1 and J is TRBJ2-7; no clear D. The germline V gene encodes CDR1 MNHNS and CDR2 SASEGT. V dropped 5 bases and J dropped 4 bases, with 12 bases sitting between them. The CDR3 runs 13 residues. In DNA, the CDR3 is TGTGCCAGCAGTCTATTAAGAATTTACGAGCAGTACTTC. Amino acids: CASSLLRIYEQYF.

V is TRBV6-1 and J is TRBJ2-7, with a tentative D call TRBD1 (6 bases). Deletions cut 10 bases from V and 3 bases from J, with 16 bases between. The CDR3 sequence is 13 residues long. CDR1 is MNHNS and CDR2 is SASEGT in the germline V gene. The CDR3: CATTGSGLYEQYF. The CDR3 DNA reads TGTGCCACCACAGGGAGTGGGCTCTACGAGCAGTACTTC.

The table lists this clone with many counts. The rearrangement links TRBV20-1 to TRBJ2-1, with D possibly being TRBD2 (5 bases). V lost 2 bases to trimming and J lost 6 bases, with 20 bases between them. This CDR3 contains 16 residues. Germline lookup yields CDR1 DFQATT and CDR2 SNEGSKA (reference sequence). CDR3 in DNA: TGCAGTGCTAGATCCCCCGTAGGCCACGGGATCAATGAGCAGTTCTTC. Residues: CSARSPVGHGINEQFF.

This clone was counted a few times. J is TRBJ1-5 and V is TRBV19, with D hard to call. Between the trimmed V and J ends, which lost 7 bases and 4 bases, there was a span of 17 bases. Germline CDR1 reads LNHDA; CDR2 reads SQIVND (reference sequence). CDR3 length equals 15 residues. CDR3 in DNA: TGTGCCAGTATCGACGGAGTATCGAGGAATCAGCCCCAGCATTTT. It codes for CASIDGVSRNQPQHF.

This clone has at least ten counts. The rearrangement uses TRBV7-2 and TRBJ2-1; no clear D gene. With 6 bases removed from V and 0 bases from J, the gap between germline ends came to 3 bases. CDR1 and CDR2 from the germline V gene are SGHTA and FQGNSA. This CDR3 has 12 amino acids. CDR3 protein: CASRDSYNEQFF. The CDR3 DNA sequence: TGTGCCAGCAGGGACTCCTACAATGAGCAGTTCTTC.

Remarks on this clone: The junction and the germline gene differ at one end; a read error may be behind it. The chain employs TRBV7-9 and TRBJ2-2, with a tentative D call TRBD2 (5 bases). The CDR3 has 14 residues. From germline, CDR1 is SEHNR and CDR2 FQNEAQ (reference sequence). The CDR3 reads CASILLVVTGELFF. The CDR3 DNA follows: TGTGCCAGCATCTTACTAGTCGTCACCGGGGAGCTGTTTTTT.

The rearrangement uses TRBV20-1 and TRBJ2-7; D possibly matches TRBD1 or TRBD2 (6 bases each). The CDR3 spans 15 residues. Germline CDR1 is DFQATT and CDR2 is SNEGSKA (reference sequence). V lost 1 base and J lost 2, with 15 bases in between. CDR3 bases: TGCAGTGCTAGAGGTATCAGGGGAGGAACCTACGAGCAGTACTTC. Protein: CSARGIRGGTYEQYF.

This clone was counted many times. The chain uses TRBV4-1 and TRBJ2-2, with D possibly being TRBD1 (6 bases). CDR1 is MGHRA, CDR2 YSYEKL, per germline. This CDR3 is 16 amino acids long. V was shortened by 1 base and J by 0 bases, with 9 bases between the two germline ends. The CDR3 spells CASSQGTASNTGELFF. CDR3 in DNA: TGCGCCAGCAGCCAAGGGACAGCGTCGAACACCGGGGAGCTGTTTTTT.

This clone was seen repeatedly, ten times or more. This chain connects TRBV11-2 to TRBJ2-5, with 13 bases matching TRBD2. Germline V gene lookup returns CDR1 SGHAT and CDR2 FQNNGV. Trimming removed 1 base from V and 2 bases from J; junction bases left unmatched: 19. The CDR3 length is 22 residues. DNA for the CDR3: TGTGCCAGCAGCTTAGGATCCTTGGGACTAGCGGGGAGAACAAGGCGTCAAGAGACCCAGTACTTC. Its translation is CASSLGSLGLAGRTRRQETQYF. The variable domain in full, with the rest retrieved from reference TRBV11-2 and TRBJ2-5, is EAGVAQSPRYKIIEKRQSVAFWCNPISGHATLYWYQQILGQGPKLLIQFQNNGVVDDSQLPKDRFSAERLKGVDSTLKIQPAKLEDSAVYLCASSLGSLGLAGRTRRQETQYFGPGTRLLVL.

This clone occurred many times. This chain links TRBV6-1 with TRBJ1-1; D might be TRBD1 (6 bases). CDR3 length: 13 residues. Germline loops: CDR1 MNHNS, CDR2 SASEGT. Trimming shortened V by 6 bases and J by 8 bases, and 16 bases separated the two germline ends. The CDR3 loop reads CASSLDRIGEAFF. CDR3 coding DNA: TGTGCCAGCAGCCTAGACAGGATCGGCGAAGCTTTCTTT.

The chain carries TRBV5-6 and TRBJ2-5; TRBD2 matches 7 bases. The germline gives CDR1 SGHDT, CDR2 YYEEEE. This CDR3 has 16 residues. The V and J ends lost 4 bases and 1 base, in that order; junction bases with no gene match: 10. The CDR3 is CASSGDERGFQETQYF. In nucleotides, the CDR3 is TGTGCCAGCAGCGGTGACGAGCGGGGCTTCCAAGAGACCCAGTACTTC.

In its sample, this clone ranks as medium-sized (0.01 to 0.1%). The rearrangement uses TRBV6-2 or TRBV6-3 and TRBJ2-7; no clear D gene. The CDR3 consists of 12 residues. Germline CDR1 MNHEY, CDR2 SVGEGT. V lost 3 bases to trimming and J lost 5 bases, with 8 bases between them. CDR3 amino acids: CASSYSLNEQYF. The CDR3 coding sequence is TGTGCCAGCAGTTATTCTCTGAACGAGCAGTACTTC.

This clone was counted many times. The chain carries TRBV4-2 and TRBJ2-1; TRBD2 might be the D (5 bases). Germline V lookup: CDR1 LGHNA, CDR2 YNFKEQ. V lost 0 bases and J 9 bases, leaving 18 bases between the germline ends. The CDR3 spans 16 residues. The CDR3 region has the DNA TGTGCCAGCAGCCAAGATGGGAGCGGCCAGACGGGTGAGCAGTTCTTC. Encoded protein: CASSQDGSGQTGEQFF.

A few counts support this clone. The gene calls are TRBV6-1 and TRBJ2-7; TRBD1 might be the D (5 bases). Trimming cost V 6 bases and J 7 bases, with 16 bases left between them. The CDR3 is made up of 13 amino acids. Germline V lookup: CDR1 MNHNS, CDR2 SASEGT. The CDR3: CASSSGLVGEQYF. CDR3 in DNA: TGTGCCAGCAGCTCAGGGTTAGTTGGTGAGCAGTACTTC.

This clone was counted ten times or more. J is TRBJ1-2 and V is TRBV28, with 8 bases lining up with TRBD1. V was clipped by 3 bases and J by 4 bases; unmatched bases: 7. The CDR3 extends over 15 amino acids. In germline, CDR1 is MDHEN, CDR2 SYDVKM. CDR3 in amino acids: CASSFQGAPFYGYTF. The CDR3, as DNA: TGTGCCAGCAGTTTCCAGGGGGCGCCTTTCTATGGCTACACCTTC.